This T cell receptor (beta chain) emerged from a study of T-cell reconstitution after alpha-beta-depleted transplantation in children. Preparation of the TCRbeta library was carried out with unique molecular identifiers. MiXCR was run by TCRdb on the PCR reads, yielding one entry per CDR3 protein. Of roughly 500,000 distinct CDR3 sequences listed, around a third are singletons. The V end was cut by 6 bases, the J end by 1 base, with 12 bases between. Germline values: CDR1 MNHNS, CDR2 SASEGT. The CDR3 runs 14 residues. The chain employs TRBV6-1 and TRBJ1-2; D is possibly TRBD1 (6 bases). Here the sequenced sample was PBMCs from the stem cell graft donor, taken from the stem cell graft. This clonotype was obtained from a human donor who donated a stem cell graft to a child with aplastic anemia. Here the CDR3 reads CASRGAGVNYGYTF. CDR3 sequence (DNA): TGTGCCAGCAGAGGGGCAGGGGTTAACTATGGCTACACCTTC.